The clone carrying this TCR beta chain was observed a single time. A constant-region primer served to make TCR beta cDNA from approximately 490 ng total RNA. Researchers made the TCR beta libraries by running three nested multiplex PCR rounds with slightly modified ARM-PCR. Both of the initial two PCR rounds ran for nine to eleven cycles and employed TRBV1-TRBV30 forward primers alongside a C-beta reverse primer. TCRdb analysed the multiplex PCR reads with MiXCR anew, one entry per CDR3 protein. Among tens of thousands of distinct CDR3 sequences listed, just under 75% were seen once. This sample is drawn from a study of tumor-infiltrating lymphocytes in primary liver carcinoma. Unsorted bulk tissue (roughly 17-33 mg) underwent RNA and DNA co-extraction. The patients presented with primary liver carcinoma, which was managed through surgical resection. Germline V gene lookup returns CDR1 SGHAT and CDR2 FQDESV (reference sequence). The CDR3 sequence is 12 residues long. The V end lost 5 bases, the J end lost 8 bases, and 13 bases lay between the germline ends.

The TCR originated in a man aged 40-50 years with primary liver carcinoma and hepatitis B virus infection. Sequenced: liver tumor tissue from sampling region 4. Described subset: tumor region T4, right-lateral pole. The chain joins TRBV11-1 to TRBJ2-7; D is unclear. CDR3 DNA sequence: TGTGCCAGCAGCCCAGACAACTGCAAGCAGTACTTC. Translating it yields CASSPDNCKQYF.